This TCR beta chain was documented in a study of shared clonotypes between healthy human individuals. Turning to the study itself: Three plates each covered CD4 naive and memory; CD8 naive two, CD8 memory one.

The sample holds a few counts of this clone. What it binds is unknown. Sequencing used immunoSEQ multiplex PCR; TCRdb keeps in-frame clones, though not all of them. This table has roughly 1 million clones, roughly 74% appearing once. The germline V gene encodes CDR1 WNHNN and CDR2 SYGVQD (reference sequence). The CDR3 has 13 amino acids. Trimming took 2 bases from V and 5 from J, leaving 7 bases between them. Whole-study results and caveats: In this cohort, only blood was sampled, and tissue repertoires likely differ.

This TCR was recovered from a man aged 18-30 years in good health. Some clones in this sample may be carry-over from other donors' samples. Material for sequencing was memory CD4+ T cells from PBMCs. Subset defined: CD45RA-negative fraction. The V and J genes are TRBV10-1 and TRBJ1-5; D is unresolved. This chain's CDR3 is CASSEGIDQPQHF. CDR3 bases: TGCGCCAGCAGTGAGGGGATCGATCAGCCCCAGCATTTT.